This entry lists 11 T cell receptor beta chains sequenced from one sample in a study of CD8 T cells in ankylosing spondylitis. Study results and caveats: Ankylosing spondylitis blood appeared to carry a characteristic TCR beta motif of several highly homologous variants.

TCRdb itself ran the 5' RACE reads through MiXCR, one entry per CDR3 protein. The top ten hold 13% to 15% of the sample, which has some 330,000 distinct CDR3 sequences, roughly 8% seen once. For these TCRs, the target antigens are not known. The specimen was blood, either unsorted or a sorted T cell fraction (not recorded which). These receptors were taken from a male donor with ankylosing spondylitis.

The V call is TRBV5-1, the J call TRBJ1-5; a weak D match, TRBD1 (5 bases). The CDR3 spans 12 residues. The germline gives CDR1 SGHRS, CDR2 YFSETQ. Trimming removed 3 bases at V and 9 bases at J, with 10 bases between. CDR3 in amino acids: CASSSAGGPQHF. In nucleotides, the CDR3 is TGCGCCAGCAGCTCCGCCGGGGGGCCCCAGCATTTT.

This clonotype was seen repeatedly, ten times or more. This rearrangement joins TRBV7-9 to TRBJ2-1, with D perhaps TRBD1 (5 bases). The CDR3 is 15 residues long. CDR1 and CDR2 (germline): SEHNR, FQNEAQ (reference sequence). Trimming took off 6 bases at V and 4 bases at J, with 16 bases between the two ends. The CDR3, as DNA: TGTGCCAGCAGGTTCCCCGGACAAATATACAATGAGCAGTTCTTC. The encoded protein is CASRFPGQIYNEQFF.

This clonotype has only a few counts. The chain uses TRBV7-9 and TRBJ2-7, with 9 bases matching TRBD2. J lost 3 bases, V lost 5 bases, and 11 bases had no gene match. The CDR3 extends over 16 amino acids. CDR1 SEHNR and CDR2 FQNEAQ come from the germline V gene (reference sequence). The CDR3 spells CASSPLTSGRIYEQYF. The DNA of the CDR3 is TGTGCCAGCAGCCCGTTGACTAGCGGCAGAATCTACGAGCAGTACTTC.

The chain combines TRBV9 with TRBJ2-4, with unresolved D. V gave up 0 bases and J gave up 6 bases, with 13 bases separating them. CDR1 and CDR2 from the germline V gene are SGDLS and YYNGEE. This CDR3 has 15 amino acids. The chain's CDR3 is CASSVGTDNSNIQYF. The CDR3 region has the DNA TGTGCCAGCAGCGTAGGAACAGACAACTCAAACATTCAGTACTTC.

The V gene is TRBV12-3 or TRBV12-4, the J gene TRBJ1-1; D remains unclear. The CDR3 is 14 amino acids. V lost 7 bases and J 11 bases, leaving 23 bases between the germline ends. The CDR3 DNA reads as TGTGCCAGCACCATTAGGAAACAGCGAGTTTCGGCTTTCTTT. This gives the protein CASTIRKQRVSAFF.

Of note for this clonotype: This sequence may be a read error, since a much larger clone differs from it by one base. The chain carries TRBV14 and TRBJ1-1, with D perhaps matching TRBD1 (5 bases). The CDR3 has 13 residues. Germline V gene sequence: CDR1 SGHDN, CDR2 FVKESK. This CDR3 is CASSQGGNAEAFF. In nucleotides, the CDR3 is TGTGCCAGCAGCCAAGGGGGGAACGCTGAAGCTTTCTTT.

This clonotype appeared a few times. The chain uses TRBV27 and TRBJ2-5, with 7 bases that match TRBD1. CDR3 length equals 16 residues. Germline V gives CDR1 MNHEY, CDR2 SMNVEV (reference sequence). With 4 bases clipped from V and 6 bases from J, the junction kept 14 bases outside the gene matches. The DNA for the CDR3 is TGTGCCAGCAGTTCCCTCCGACAGGGTGGCGCTCAGACCCAGTACTTC. It specifies CASSSLRQGGAQTQYF.

The table lists this clonotype with many counts. V usage is TRBV20-1 and J usage is TRBJ2-4, with D unresolved. With 6 bases removed from V and 0 bases from J, the gap between germline ends came to 15 bases. The germline V gene has CDR1 DFQATT and CDR2 SNEGSKA (reference sequence). The CDR3 loop spans 15 amino acids. The CDR3: CSAFDGTVAKNIQYF. The DNA of the CDR3 is TGCAGTGCCTTTGACGGCACGGTAGCCAAAAACATTCAGTACTTC.

This clonotype was seen a few times. The chain combines TRBV20-1 with TRBJ1-5, with 8 bases matching TRBD1. CDR1 is DFQATT and CDR2 is SNEGSKA in the germline V gene (reference sequence). The ends lost 6 bases at V and 3 bases at J; junction bases unmatched: 4. The CDR3 extends over 13 amino acids. The CDR3 reads CSAPQGVNQPQHF. The CDR3 DNA reads TGCAGTGCACCACAGGGGGTCAATCAGCCCCAGCATTTT.

V gene TRBV5-1 combines with J gene TRBJ2-3, with D perhaps TRBD2 (6 bases). Trimming took 2 bases from V and 0 from J, leaving 10 bases between them. The CDR3 is 15 residues long. Germline assignment: CDR1 SGHRS and CDR2 YFSETQ. The CDR3 DNA reads as TGCGCCAGCAGCTTCCTAGCGCCTAGCACAGATACGCAGTATTTT. Its protein product is CASSFLAPSTDTQYF.

This clonotype was counted a few times. The gene calls are TRBV12-3 or TRBV12-4 and TRBJ2-1, with 8 bases lining up with TRBD2. The J segment lost 4 bases and the V segment lost 5 bases, leaving 13 bases of the junction unmatched. The CDR3 runs 17 residues. The CDR3 nucleotides are TGTGCCAGCAGTCCCATGGGACGTATAGCGGGATACAATGAGCAGTTCTTC. Protein: CASSPMGRIAGYNEQFF.